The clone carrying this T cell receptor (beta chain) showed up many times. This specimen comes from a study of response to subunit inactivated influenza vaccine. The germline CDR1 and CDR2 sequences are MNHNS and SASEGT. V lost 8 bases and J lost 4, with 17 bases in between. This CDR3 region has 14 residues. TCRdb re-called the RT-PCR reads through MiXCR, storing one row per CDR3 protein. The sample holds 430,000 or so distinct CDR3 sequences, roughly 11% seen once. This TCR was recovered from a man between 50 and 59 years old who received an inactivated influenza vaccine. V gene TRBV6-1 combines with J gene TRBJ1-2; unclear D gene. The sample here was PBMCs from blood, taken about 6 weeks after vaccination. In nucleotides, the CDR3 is TGTGCCAGCTCCCCGCGAGGGTTGGGCTATGGCTACACCTTC. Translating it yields CASSPRGLGYGYTF.